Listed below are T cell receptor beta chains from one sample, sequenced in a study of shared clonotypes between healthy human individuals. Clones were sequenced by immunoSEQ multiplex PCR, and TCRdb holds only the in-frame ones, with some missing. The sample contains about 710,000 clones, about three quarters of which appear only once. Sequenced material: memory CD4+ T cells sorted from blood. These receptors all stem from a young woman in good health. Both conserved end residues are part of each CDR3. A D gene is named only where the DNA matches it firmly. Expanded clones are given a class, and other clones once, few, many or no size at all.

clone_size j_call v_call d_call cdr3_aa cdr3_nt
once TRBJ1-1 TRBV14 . CASSQDRDRYTEAFF TGTGCCAGCAGCCAAGATAGAGACAGATACACTGAAGCTTTCTTT
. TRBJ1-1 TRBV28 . CASSLLSTRSTEAFF TGTGCCAGCAGTTTACTATCGACGAGAAGCACTGAAGCTTTCTTT
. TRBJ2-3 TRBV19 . CASSMTGAAITQYF TGTGCCAGTAGTATGACGGGTGCCGCCATTACGCAGTATTTT
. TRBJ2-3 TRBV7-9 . CASSSGPDTQYF TGTGCCAGCAGCAGTGGGCCAGATACGCAGTATTTT
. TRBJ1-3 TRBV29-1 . CSVLSGNTIYF TGCAGCGTCCTGTCTGGAAACACCATATATTTT
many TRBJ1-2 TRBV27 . CASSLSTVSGYGYTF TGTGCCAGCAGTTTATCCACAGTGTCCGGCTATGGCTACACCTTC
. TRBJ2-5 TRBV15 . CATSRQGQETQYF TGTGCCACCAGCAGACAGGGACAAGAGACCCAGTACTTC
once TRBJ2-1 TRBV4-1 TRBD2 CASSQGLAGGYEQFF TGCGCCAGCTCCCAGGGGCTAGCGGGAGGCTATGAGCAGTTCTTC
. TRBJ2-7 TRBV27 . CASSLLPGRSSYEQYF TGTGCCAGCAGTTTGCTCCCCGGACGGAGCTCCTACGAGCAGTACTTC
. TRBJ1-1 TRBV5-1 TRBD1 CASSLGTGALEAFF TGCGCCAGCAGCTTGGGGACAGGGGCCCTCGAAGCTTTCTTT
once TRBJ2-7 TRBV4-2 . CASSQEGHRQYF TGTGCCAGCAGCCAAGAAGGACATCGCCAGTACTTC
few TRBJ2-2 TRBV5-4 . CASSPDVPGELFF TGTGCCAGCAGCCCCGATGTACCCGGGGAGCTGTTTTTT
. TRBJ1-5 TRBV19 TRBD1 CASSIVPGRDRVNQPQHF TGTGCCAGTAGTATAGTCCCCGGTCGGGACAGGGTCAATCAGCCCCAGCATTTT
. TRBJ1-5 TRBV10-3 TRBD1 CAISTDRGFQPQHF TGTGCCATCAGTACGGACAGGGGTTTTCAGCCCCAGCATTTT
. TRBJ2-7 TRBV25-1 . CASSPTAGYEQYF TGTGCCAGCAGTCCAACCGCCGGCTACGAGCAGTACTTC
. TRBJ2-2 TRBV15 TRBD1 CATSNGQDTGELFF TGTGCCACCAGCAACGGACAGGACACCGGGGAGCTGTTTTTT
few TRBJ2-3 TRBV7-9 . CASRPGTSTDTQYF TGTGCCAGCAGACCCGGGACAAGCACAGATACGCAGTATTTT